This entry concerns a single TCR beta chain. The specificity of this receptor is unknown. It has no much larger one-base neighbor in the sample; base qualities were not kept. This specimen comes from a study of brain T cells in children with intractable seizures (TCRdb year 2021). For the study in its entirety: Resected brain tissue from fewer than 60 pediatric epilepsy surgery cases was initially screened for immune gene transcripts with a NanoString immunology panel. Among the roughly twelve selected surgery cases, eight also had pre-surgery blood sequenced, leaving four with brain tissue only. On the study overall, not on this receptor specifically: Sequencing depth differed between pre- and post-surgery blood, so clones missing from the pre-surgery sample may reflect undersampling. Viral specificity was inferred only from CDR3 sequence similarity, and patients' HCMV serostatus was unknown.

CDR1 and CDR2, looked up from the germline V gene (reference sequence), are SEHNR and FQNEAQ. The CDR3 runs 12 residues from the cysteine to the phenylalanine. Just the 36-base CDR3 DNA is kept, in frame starting at base 1. The V end loses 8 bases and the J end loses 3 bases, and a stretch of 10 bases separates them. TCR beta chain sequences were generated from genomic DNA using the immunoSEQ assay. On the study's bioinformatics: Any CDR3 sequence that did not begin with the conserved framework cysteine at position 104 was removed by hand. To get clonality, the normalized Shannon's Diversity Index was subtracted from one, giving values from 0 (maximal diversity) to 1 (oligoclonal). Chi-squared comparison-of-proportions tests assessed whether the same CDR3 differed in frequency between samples, such as brain versus blood. Public clonotypes were identified through searches of immuneACCESS, and similarity to known antiviral clonotypes was evaluated with the VDJdb browser. The table comes from immuneACCESS by way of TCRdb, which keeps in-frame sequences with V and J called. Part of the clones is missing from these tables; in studies checked, under half for an unresolved V gene and the rest for unknown reasons. V and J calls and clone size follow that table, whereas D and trimming were derived from the DNA. For this sample there are 60,000 to 65,000 clones; approximately 95% appear just once. Roughly 0.38% of the sample belongs to the ten largest clones.

Sample time point, as interpreted from the label and publication: resected brain tissue, or blood drawn just prior to surgery. The surgery cases with the highest brain T cell transcript signatures were chosen for TCR beta chain sequencing of brain tissue, and also of blood when blood was available. Patients had been treated with at least one anti-epileptic drug before surgery. TCR-sequenced patients were children with drug-resistant epilepsy due to tuberous sclerosis complex, focal cortical dysplasia, Rasmussen encephalitis or hemimegalencephaly. Blood samples were collected immediately before the epilepsy surgery. Bulk genomic DNA was extracted from unsorted brain tissue and whole blood with the Monarch genomic DNA purification kit.

The specimen was peripheral blood, collected at surgery. The sequence derives from a boy younger than two with focal cortical dysplasia and intractable seizures. The rearranged chain carries TRBV7-9 and TRBJ1-2, and possibly TRBD1, on 5 matching bases. The nucleotides read TGTGCCAGCTCCCAGGGAGACTATGGCTACACCTTC. Its protein is CASSQGDYGYTF.